The 7 T cell receptor beta chains in this list originate from one sample, sequenced in a study of blood T cell repertoires in COVID-19. Assay used: immunoSEQ multiplex PCR; TCRdb lists only in-frame clones, some missing. The sample records roughly 260,000 clones, about four fifths being singletons. Sequenced input: PBMCs or T cells enriched from blood (not recorded which). These TCRs come from a woman aged 40-49 years who had been exposed to COVID-19.

The V call is TRBV28, the J call TRBJ2-7; 12 nucleotides line up with TRBD1. V lost 5 bases to trimming and J lost 5 bases; unmatched junction nucleotides: 7. From germline, CDR1 is MDHEN and CDR2 SYDVKM. This CDR3 region has 15 residues. The CDR3 sequence is CASSQGQGALDEQYF. The CDR3 DNA is TGTGCCAGCAGTCAGGGACAGGGGGCTCTTGACGAGCAGTACTTC.

The chain links TRBV6-1 to TRBJ2-7; 7 nucleotides align to TRBD1. V lost 3 bases, J lost 2 bases, and 7 bases stayed unmatched. The CDR3 covers 15 residues. Germline assignment: CDR1 MNHNS and CDR2 SASEGT. The CDR3 region is CASSEVQGPPYEQYF. The CDR3 DNA reads as TGTGCCAGCAGTGAGGTACAGGGGCCCCCCTACGAGCAGTACTTC.

The chain links TRBV18 to TRBJ2-5; 8 bases match TRBD1. The germline V gene has CDR1 KGHSH and CDR2 LQKENI. The V and J ends lost 6 bases and 3 bases, in that order; junction bases with no gene match: 6. The length of the CDR3 is 14 residues. CDR3 DNA sequence: TGTGCCAGCTCCCATGAGACAGGGGAAGAGACCCAGTACTTC. As protein: CASSHETGEETQYF.

This chain joins TRBV10-3 and TRBJ1-1; a weak D match, TRBD1 (6 bases). Germline V lookup: CDR1 ENHRY, CDR2 SYGVKD. The CDR3 length is 14 residues. Trimming removed 4 bases from V and 1 base from J, with 10 bases in between. The CDR3 region is CAISALQGNTEAFF. The CDR3 DNA reads TGTGCCATCAGTGCGTTACAGGGGAACACTGAAGCTTTCTTT.

The chain couples TRBV9 to TRBJ1-2; a weak D match, TRBD1 (5 bases). Trimming took 0 bases from V and 0 from J, leaving 9 bases between them. Germline V CDR1 and CDR2: SGDLS, YYNGEE. The CDR3 totals 15 residues. This CDR3 is CASSVGRGANYGYTF. The CDR3, as DNA: TGTGCCAGCAGCGTAGGGAGGGGAGCTAACTATGGCTACACCTTC.

This chain connects TRBV7-6 to TRBJ2-2; D is unresolved. The CDR3 totals 14 residues. Germline V gene data show CDR1 as SGHVS and CDR2 as FNYEAQ. V was cut by 2 bases and J by 1 base, with 5 bases left in between. The CDR3 region is CASSLTVNTGELFF. The CDR3 bases are TGTGCCAGCAGCTTAACGGTGAACACCGGGGAGCTGTTTTTT.

The chain is built from TRBV27 and TRBJ1-6; D ambiguous. Germline CDR1 is MNHEY and CDR2 is SMNVEV (reference sequence). CDR3 length: 12 residues. V was clipped by 3 bases and J by 7 bases, with 4 bases between them. CDR3 nucleotide sequence: TGTGCCAGCAGTTTGAGCAATTCACCCCTCCACTTT. Encoded protein: CASSLSNSPLHF.